This is a list of T cell receptor beta chains from one sample in a study of blood T cell repertoires in COVID-19. Sequencing was performed with immunoSEQ multiplex PCR; in TCRdb, only in-frame clones are kept and a portion is missing. The sample lists 3,300 or so clones, roughly 70% occurring once. Material: peripheral blood. These TCRs come from a man between 65 and 80 years old with active COVID-19. Both conserved end residues are part of each CDR3. The D gene is left open where the match is weak. Some rows have no size entry. The others give once, few or many, or a class for an expanded clone.

v_gene: TRBV10-2
abundance: -
d_gene: TRBD1
j_gene: TRBJ2-7
CDR3nt: TGCGCCAGCAGTGATCTCCGGACAGGGGAGGGTAGCGAGCAGTACTTC
CDR3aa: CASSDLRTGEGSEQYF

v_gene: TRBV10-3
abundance: once
d_gene: -
j_gene: TRBJ1-2
CDR3nt: TGTGCCATCAGTGAGTCCACTAGGACCCGCGTAAACGGCTACACCTTC
CDR3aa: CAISESTRTRVNGYTF

v_gene: TRBV5-4
abundance: -
d_gene: -
j_gene: TRBJ2-7
CDR3nt: TGTGCCAGCAGCTTTCAGGGGCGCCACGAGCAGTACTTC
CDR3aa: CASSFQGRHEQYF

v_gene: TRBV19
abundance: -
d_gene: TRBD2
j_gene: TRBJ2-3
CDR3nt: TGTGCCAGTAGTCAAGAGCGGGGAACAGGCACAGATACGCAGTATTTT
CDR3aa: CASSQERGTGTDTQYF

v_gene: TRBV5-1
abundance: -
d_gene: -
j_gene: TRBJ2-2
CDR3nt: TGCGCCAGCAGCTTGTACATGGGAGCTAGTTTCACCGGGGAGCTGTTTTTT
CDR3aa: CASSLYMGASFTGELFF

v_gene: TRBV18
abundance: -
d_gene: -
j_gene: TRBJ1-6
CDR3nt: TGTGCCAGCTCACCAGACAGCTCGGATGGGTCACCCCTCCACTTT
CDR3aa: CASSPDSSDGSPLHF

v_gene: TRBV7-9
abundance: -
d_gene: TRBD1
j_gene: TRBJ1-3
CDR3nt: TGTGCCTCCGGACAGGGCGTTGGGAACACCATATATTTT
CDR3aa: CASGQGVGNTIYF

v_gene: TRBV2
abundance: -
d_gene: TRBD1
j_gene: TRBJ2-3
CDR3nt: TGTGCCAGCACCCTACAGGGGCTAGGCACAGATACGCAGTATTTT
CDR3aa: CASTLQGLGTDTQYF

v_gene: TRBV4-1
abundance: medium-sized
d_gene: -
j_gene: TRBJ1-5
CDR3nt: TGCGCCAGCAGCCAAGATTACAGTAGCAATCAGCCCCAGCATTTT
CDR3aa: CASSQDYSSNQPQHF

v_gene: TRBV7-6
abundance: once
d_gene: -
j_gene: TRBJ1-1
CDR3nt: TGTGCCAGCAGCTTACCAGGGAGGGCTTTCTTT
CDR3aa: CASSLPGRAFF

v_gene: TRBV7-2
abundance: -
d_gene: -
j_gene: TRBJ2-2
CDR3nt: TGTGCCAGCAGCTTAAGTAGAAACACCGGGGAGCTGTTTTTT
CDR3aa: CASSLSRNTGELFF

v_gene: TRBV11-2
abundance: -
d_gene: TRBD2
j_gene: TRBJ2-7
CDR3nt: TGTGCCAGCAGCCCCCGGGTAGCGGGAGGTTTGGAGCAGTACTTC
CDR3aa: CASSPRVAGGLEQYF

v_gene: TRBV4-1
abundance: few
d_gene: -
j_gene: TRBJ1-3
CDR3nt: TGCGCCAGCAGCCTTACATCAGATTCTGGAAACACCATATATTTT
CDR3aa: CASSLTSDSGNTIYF

v_gene: TRBV5-4
abundance: -
d_gene: TRBD1
j_gene: TRBJ2-4
CDR3nt: TGTGCCAGCAGCCCGACGCCCGGGACAGGGAACATTCAGTACTTC
CDR3aa: CASSPTPGTGNIQYF

v_gene: TRBV4-3
abundance: large
d_gene: -
j_gene: TRBJ1-3
CDR3nt: TGCGCCAGCAGCCAAGATCGAGTGTCTGGAAACACCATATATTTT
CDR3aa: CASSQDRVSGNTIYF

v_gene: TRBV10-3
abundance: -
d_gene: -
j_gene: TRBJ2-1
CDR3nt: TGTGCCACCCGGGATATGCAGCAGCAGTTCTTC
CDR3aa: CATRDMQQQFF

v_gene: TRBV10-3
abundance: -
d_gene: -
j_gene: TRBJ1-3
CDR3nt: TGTGCCATCGGGGGGGGCAGGGCGAAATATGGAAACACCATATATTTT
CDR3aa: CAIGGGRAKYGNTIYF

v_gene: TRBV14
abundance: -
d_gene: -
j_gene: TRBJ2-7
CDR3nt: TGTGCCAGCAGCCAACACAGGGGGGGGTTCTACGAGCAGTACTTC
CDR3aa: CASSQHRGGFYEQYF

v_gene: TRBV4-1
abundance: few
d_gene: TRBD1
j_gene: TRBJ1-1
CDR3nt: TGCGCCAGCAGCCGGAGACAGGGGCTGGACACTGAAGCTTTCTTT
CDR3aa: CASSRRQGLDTEAFF

v_gene: TRBV29-1
abundance: -
d_gene: -
j_gene: TRBJ1-1
CDR3nt: TGCAGCGGGGACTCCTCAAACACTGAAGCTTTCTTT
CDR3aa: CSGDSSNTEAFF

v_gene: TRBV4-2
abundance: -
d_gene: TRBD2
j_gene: TRBJ2-2
CDR3nt: TGTGCCAGCAGCCAACCGGGGGGGGTCCAATGGTGGACCGGGGAGCTGTTTTTT
CDR3aa: CASSQPGGVQWWTGELFF

v_gene: TRBV2
abundance: -
d_gene: -
j_gene: TRBJ1-5
CDR3nt: TGTGCCAGCCGAGGAAAGGGAGTTTGGGGTCAGCCCCAGCATTTT
CDR3aa: CASRGKGVWGQPQHF

v_gene: TRBV27
abundance: -
d_gene: TRBD1
j_gene: TRBJ1-2
CDR3nt: TGTGCCAGCAGTTTATTTACCACAGGGGGGAGTGATGGCTACACCTTC
CDR3aa: CASSLFTTGGSDGYTF

v_gene: TRBV4-1
abundance: -
d_gene: TRBD2
j_gene: TRBJ2-1
CDR3nt: TGCGCCAGCAGCCAAGGGACTAGCGGGGTTTACAATGAGCAGTTCTTC
CDR3aa: CASSQGTSGVYNEQFF